The clone carrying this T cell receptor beta chain was detected only a few times. Its antigen is unknown. This sample stems from a study of naive and memory T cell subsets. The CDR3 has 15 residues. Germline V CDR1 and CDR2: SNHLY, FYNNEI. Trimming stripped 11 bases from V and 4 bases from J, with 22 bases between. Alpha and beta libraries were amplified separately from the second PCR onward. CMV status came from CD4+ IFNgamma after overnight CMV lysate stimulation. EMRA cells were CD45RA+CD27-, and effector memory cells CD45RA-CD27-. Both TRBC1 and TRBC2 were covered by a beta constant-region primer of two equimolar oligonucleotides. TCRdb itself ran the UMI-ligation and nested PCR reads through MiXCR, one entry per CDR3 protein. The table records around 40,000 distinct CDR3 sequences, about an eighth of them present only once. Whole-study results and caveats: RNA-based TCR counts may shift with T cell activation and differentiation.

This chain joins TRBV2 and TRBJ2-3; D might be TRBD1 or TRBD2, each matching 5 bases. This receptor was identified in a human donor in good health. Specimen: effector memory CD4+ T cells from blood. Noted subset: effector memory, CD45RA- CD27-. CDR3 in DNA: TGTGCCGTTGCCCGGGACCCATTCCGCTCAGATACGCAGTATTTT. It yields the protein CAVARDPFRSDTQYF. The whole variable domain, remainder taken from reference TRBV2 and TRBJ2-3, is EPEVTQTPSHQVTQMGQEVILRCVPISNHLYFYWYRQILGQKVEFLVSFYNNEISEKSEIFDDQFSVERPDGSNFTLKIRSTKLEDSAMYFCAVARDPFRSDTQYFGPGTRLTVL.